The next 3 T cell receptor beta chains were all read from a single sample in a study of human T cells and chemical hapten exposure. MiXCR was run by TCRdb on the 5' RACE reads, yielding one entry per CDR3 protein. Here the sample spans around 100,000 distinct CDR3 sequences, around 20% being singletons. The total RNA was obtained from whole blood that was not fractionated. Source of these receptors: a human donor in good health.

The chain has TRBV28 and TRBJ2-3; possibly TRBD1 for D (5 bases). V was pared by 1 base and J by 0 bases, with 8 bases between. This CDR3 is 15 amino acids long. The germline gives CDR1 MDHEN, CDR2 SYDVKM. The CDR3 coding sequence is TGTGCCAGCAGTTTATCAGGGCCTAGCACAGATACGCAGTATTTT. This translates into CASSLSGPSTDTQYF.

This clonotype occurred many times. The chain couples TRBV24-1 to TRBJ1-1; 7 nucleotides align to TRBD1. Germline CDR1 reads KGHDR; CDR2 reads SFDVKD. The V and J ends lost 6 bases and 3 bases, in that order; junction bases with no gene match: 0. This CDR3 has 12 residues. The CDR3 DNA sequence: TGTGCCACCAGTCAGGGGGACACTGAAGCTTTCTTT. Translating gives CATSQGDTEAFF.

The chain combines TRBV19 with TRBJ2-1; 10 bases fit TRBD2. Germline V gene data show CDR1 as LNHDA and CDR2 as SQIVND (reference sequence). After removal of 5 bases from V and 6 bases from J, the junction contained 7 bases not matched to a gene. CDR3 length equals 15 residues. CDR3 nucleotide sequence: TGTGCCAGTAGTTCCCGAGCGGGAGGGGCCAATGAGCAGTTCTTC. Protein: CASSSRAGGANEQFF. Variable domain in full (rest from reference TRBV19 and TRBJ2-1): DGGITQSPKYLFRKEGQNVTLSCEQNLNHDAMYWYRQDPGQGLRLIYYSQIVNDFQKGDIAEGYSVSREKKESFPLTVTSAQKNPTAFYLCASSSRAGGANEQFFGPGTRLTVL.